Listed below are T cell receptor beta chains from one sample, sequenced in a study of CD8+ T cells in alopecia areata. TCRdb's copy holds only in-frame clones and misses some; the assay was immunoSEQ multiplex PCR. The table has under 150,000 clones, around 45% seen once. Sequenced sample: NKG2D-low CD8+ T cells sorted from blood. The receptors here all came from a human donor with alopecia areata. Each CDR3 is given with its conserved first and last residue. Each record gives: D gene, CDR3 length, V gene, J gene, clone size, CDR3 protein, CDR3 DNA. D genes are given only for firm matches. Rows give clone size only sometimes, using once, few, many, or a class for an expanded clone.

d_call: .
cdr3_length: 13
v_call: TRBV6-1
j_call: TRBJ2-7
clone_size: .
cdr3_aa: CASSGQETNEQYF
cdr3_nt: TGTGCCAGCAGTGGGCAGGAAACCAACGAGCAGTACTTC

d_call: .
cdr3_length: 16
v_call: TRBV9
j_call: TRBJ1-3
clone_size: few
cdr3_aa: CASSPGDGPSGNTIYF
cdr3_nt: TGTGCCAGCAGCCCTGGGGACGGACCCTCTGGAAACACCATATATTTT

d_call: .
cdr3_length: 14
v_call: TRBV12-5
j_call: TRBJ1-1
clone_size: .
cdr3_aa: CASGSGLGDTEAFF
cdr3_nt: TGTGCTAGTGGTTCCGGTTTGGGGGACACTGAAGCTTTCTTT

d_call: TRBD2
cdr3_length: 15
v_call: TRBV11-2
j_call: TRBJ2-3
clone_size: .
cdr3_aa: CASSRTSGDTDTQYF
cdr3_nt: TGTGCCAGCAGCAGAACTAGCGGGGACACAGATACGCAGTATTTT

d_call: TRBD2
cdr3_length: 17
v_call: TRBV27
j_call: TRBJ2-1
clone_size: .
cdr3_aa: CASSSSLTSGRIGEQFF
cdr3_nt: TGTGCCAGCAGTTCCTCGTTGACTAGCGGGAGGATTGGTGAGCAGTTCTTC

d_call: .
cdr3_length: 13
v_call: TRBV5-1
j_call: TRBJ2-7
clone_size: once
cdr3_aa: CASSQGQTYEQYF
cdr3_nt: TGCGCCAGCTCCCAGGGGCAAACCTACGAGCAGTACTTC

d_call: TRBD1
cdr3_length: 14
v_call: TRBV6-4
j_call: TRBJ2-2
clone_size: many
cdr3_aa: CASSGTGDTGELFF
cdr3_nt: TGTGCCAGCAGTGGGACAGGGGACACCGGGGAGCTGTTTTTT

d_call: TRBD1
cdr3_length: 14
v_call: TRBV7-9
j_call: TRBJ2-7
clone_size: .
cdr3_aa: CASSFRTGDNEQYF
cdr3_nt: TGTGCCAGCAGCTTCCGGACAGGGGATAACGAGCAGTACTTC

d_call: TRBD2
cdr3_length: 16
v_call: TRBV29-1
j_call: TRBJ2-7
clone_size: .
cdr3_aa: CSVEGGAGGLEYEQYF
cdr3_nt: TGCAGCGTCGAGGGGGGCGCGGGAGGTCTTGAATACGAGCAGTACTTC

d_call: .
cdr3_length: 14
v_call: TRBV27
j_call: TRBJ2-3
clone_size: once
cdr3_aa: CASTSDSTTDTQYF
cdr3_nt: TGTGCCAGCACCTCGGACAGCACCACAGATACGCAGTATTTT

d_call: .
cdr3_length: 15
v_call: TRBV21-1
j_call: TRBJ1-2
clone_size: .
cdr3_aa: CASSKFMQGAYGYTF
cdr3_nt: TGTGCCAGCAGCAAATTTATGCAGGGGGCCTATGGCTACACCTTC

d_call: TRBD2
cdr3_length: 15
v_call: TRBV29-1
j_call: TRBJ2-1
clone_size: few
cdr3_aa: CSVDLVTSGSNEQFF
cdr3_nt: TGCAGCGTAGATTTGGTGACTAGCGGGAGCAATGAGCAGTTCTTC

d_call: TRBD2
cdr3_length: 15
v_call: TRBV2
j_call: TRBJ2-5
clone_size: .
cdr3_aa: CASKGRAGDGETQYF
cdr3_nt: TGTGCCAGCAAGGGGAGAGCGGGAGATGGGGAGACCCAGTACTTC

d_call: .
cdr3_length: 13
v_call: TRBV29-1
j_call: TRBJ1-3
clone_size: .
cdr3_aa: CSAATGSGNTIYF
cdr3_nt: TGCAGCGCAGCGACAGGCTCTGGAAACACCATATATTTT

d_call: .
cdr3_length: 12
v_call: TRBV2
j_call: TRBJ2-5
clone_size: few
cdr3_aa: CASLKNQETQYF
cdr3_nt: TGTGCCAGCCTCAAAAACCAAGAGACCCAGTACTTC

d_call: TRBD2
cdr3_length: 16
v_call: TRBV5-1
j_call: TRBJ2-1
clone_size: once
cdr3_aa: CASSAAGTSGRDEQFF
cdr3_nt: TGCGCCAGCAGCGCGGCCGGGACTAGCGGGCGTGATGAGCAGTTCTTC

d_call: TRBD2
cdr3_length: 14
v_call: TRBV6-5
j_call: TRBJ2-1
clone_size: .
cdr3_aa: CASSYSAGDNEQFF
cdr3_nt: TGTGCCAGCAGTTATTCAGCGGGAGACAATGAGCAGTTCTTC

d_call: TRBD2
cdr3_length: 15
v_call: TRBV5-4
j_call: TRBJ2-1
clone_size: .
cdr3_aa: CASSLGSGRINEQFF
cdr3_nt: TGTGCCAGCAGCTTAGGTAGCGGGAGAATCAATGAGCAGTTCTTC

d_call: TRBD1
cdr3_length: 15
v_call: TRBV29-1
j_call: TRBJ2-3
clone_size: .
cdr3_aa: CSVAPGTGITDTQYF
cdr3_nt: TGCAGCGTTGCTCCCGGGACAGGAATCACAGATACGCAGTATTTT

d_call: .
cdr3_length: 12
v_call: TRBV7-9
j_call: TRBJ1-1
clone_size: .
cdr3_aa: CASSFGDTEAFF
cdr3_nt: TGTGCCAGCAGCTTCGGGGACACTGAAGCTTTCTTT

d_call: TRBD2
cdr3_length: 15
v_call: TRBV9
j_call: TRBJ2-5
clone_size: .
cdr3_aa: CASSTAGGLQETQYF
cdr3_nt: TGTGCCAGCAGCACAGCGGGAGGGCTCCAAGAGACCCAGTACTTC

d_call: .
cdr3_length: 11
v_call: TRBV11-2
j_call: TRBJ2-7
clone_size: .
cdr3_aa: CASSLEGSPYF
cdr3_nt: TGTGCCAGCAGCTTAGAAGGGTCGCCGTACTTC

d_call: TRBD1
cdr3_length: 14
v_call: TRBV29-1
j_call: TRBJ1-2
clone_size: few
cdr3_aa: CSVETGTGAYGYTF
cdr3_nt: TGCAGCGTTGAAACCGGGACAGGTGCTTATGGCTACACCTTC

d_call: .
cdr3_length: 14
v_call: TRBV27
j_call: TRBJ2-3
clone_size: .
cdr3_aa: CASSLMRGTDTQYF
cdr3_nt: TGTGCCAGCAGTTTAATGAGGGGCACAGATACGCAGTATTTT

d_call: .
cdr3_length: 12
v_call: TRBV29-1
j_call: TRBJ2-7
clone_size: .
cdr3_aa: CSAVEHSYEQYF
cdr3_nt: TGCAGCGCGGTAGAACACTCCTACGAGCAGTACTTC

d_call: TRBD2
cdr3_length: 16
v_call: TRBV28
j_call: TRBJ2-3
clone_size: few
cdr3_aa: CASSSTSGESTDTQYF
cdr3_nt: TGTGCCAGCAGTTCGACTAGCGGGGAGAGCACAGATACGCAGTATTTT

d_call: .
cdr3_length: 15
v_call: TRBV2
j_call: TRBJ2-7
clone_size: few
cdr3_aa: CASSQGSLPSYEQYF
cdr3_nt: TGTGCCAGCAGCCAGGGGAGCTTGCCCTCCTACGAGCAGTACTTC

d_call: .
cdr3_length: 12
v_call: TRBV25-1
j_call: TRBJ2-4
clone_size: .
cdr3_aa: CASSDQRNIQYF
cdr3_nt: TGTGCCAGCAGTGACCAGCGAAACATTCAGTACTTC

d_call: .
cdr3_length: 12
v_call: TRBV27
j_call: TRBJ2-3
clone_size: .
cdr3_aa: CASGGGLDTQYF
cdr3_nt: TGTGCCAGCGGAGGCGGGTTGGATACGCAGTATTTT

d_call: .
cdr3_length: 13
v_call: TRBV5-6
j_call: TRBJ1-2
clone_size: .
cdr3_aa: CASSLGSGYGYTF
cdr3_nt: TGTGCCAGCAGCTTGGGTTCCGGCTATGGCTACACCTTC

d_call: .
cdr3_length: 14
v_call: TRBV2
j_call: TRBJ1-5
clone_size: .
cdr3_aa: CASSEWTGNQPQHF
cdr3_nt: TGTGCCAGCAGTGAATGGACCGGGAATCAGCCCCAGCATTTT

d_call: TRBD1
cdr3_length: 13
v_call: TRBV11-2
j_call: TRBJ2-7
clone_size: .
cdr3_aa: CASSFDRENEQYF
cdr3_nt: TGTGCCAGCAGCTTCGACAGGGAGAACGAGCAGTACTTC

d_call: .
cdr3_length: 13
v_call: TRBV7-9
j_call: TRBJ2-7
clone_size: few
cdr3_aa: CASRIRDSAEQYF
cdr3_nt: TGTGCCAGCAGAATTCGGGACTCAGCAGAGCAGTACTTC

d_call: .
cdr3_length: 13
v_call: TRBV6-4
j_call: TRBJ2-2
clone_size: few
cdr3_aa: CASSKGNTGELFF
cdr3_nt: TGTGCCAGCAGTAAGGGAAACACCGGGGAGCTGTTTTTT

d_call: .
cdr3_length: 14
v_call: TRBV5-1
j_call: TRBJ2-3
clone_size: few
cdr3_aa: CASSLGGYKDTQYF
cdr3_nt: TGCGCCAGCAGCTTGGGAGGATATAAAGATACGCAGTATTTT

d_call: .
cdr3_length: 14
v_call: TRBV27
j_call: TRBJ2-4
clone_size: .
cdr3_aa: CASSDPVAKNIQYF
cdr3_nt: TGTGCCAGCAGTGACCCAGTAGCCAAAAACATTCAGTACTTC

d_call: TRBD2
cdr3_length: 12
v_call: TRBV29-1
j_call: TRBJ2-5
clone_size: few
cdr3_aa: CSAGLAGETQYF
cdr3_nt: TGCAGCGCCGGACTAGCGGGAGAGACCCAGTACTTC

d_call: .
cdr3_length: 13
v_call: TRBV30
j_call: TRBJ2-1
clone_size: once
cdr3_aa: CAWKTLGYNEQFF
cdr3_nt: TGTGCCTGGAAGACTCTAGGGTACAATGAGCAGTTCTTC

d_call: .
cdr3_length: 12
v_call: TRBV2
j_call: TRBJ2-7
clone_size: .
cdr3_aa: CAMGHGPYEQYF
cdr3_nt: TGTGCTATGGGACACGGGCCCTACGAGCAGTACTTC

d_call: TRBD1
cdr3_length: 13
v_call: TRBV13
j_call: TRBJ1-2
clone_size: .
cdr3_aa: CASTNTGGYGYTF
cdr3_nt: TGTGCCAGCACAAATACAGGGGGCTATGGCTACACCTTC

d_call: .
cdr3_length: 15
v_call: TRBV4-1
j_call: TRBJ2-6
clone_size: .
cdr3_aa: CASSQDWGGANVLTF
cdr3_nt: TGCGCCAGCAGCCAAGATTGGGGCGGTGCCAACGTCCTGACTTTC

d_call: .
cdr3_length: 13
v_call: TRBV29-1
j_call: TRBJ1-1
clone_size: few
cdr3_aa: CSVEGGVNTEAFF
cdr3_nt: TGCAGCGTTGAAGGGGGGGTGAACACTGAAGCTTTCTTT

d_call: .
cdr3_length: 13
v_call: TRBV30
j_call: TRBJ2-2
clone_size: .
cdr3_aa: CAWSKAEAGELFF
cdr3_nt: TGTGCCTGGAGTAAGGCAGAGGCCGGGGAGCTGTTTTTT

d_call: .
cdr3_length: 14
v_call: TRBV29-1
j_call: TRBJ2-1
clone_size: few
cdr3_aa: CSVSGGTTYNEQFF
cdr3_nt: TGCAGCGTTTCGGGCGGGACAACCTACAATGAGCAGTTCTTC

d_call: .
cdr3_length: 14
v_call: TRBV29-1
j_call: TRBJ2-1
clone_size: few
cdr3_aa: CSVEPGISDNEQFF
cdr3_nt: TGCAGCGTTGAACCAGGTATCTCAGACAATGAGCAGTTCTTC